The clone carrying this T cell receptor beta chain was seen a few times. Its matching antigen is unknown. The CDR3 totals 14 residues. With 5 bases removed from V and 4 bases from J, the gap between germline ends came to 15 bases. Germline V gene lookup returns CDR1 SEHNR and CDR2 FQNEAQ (reference sequence). A sample-barcoded 5' primer and a J-beta primer mix were used in a second PCR of about 7 to 12 cycles. Tags on each cDNA molecule came from a template-switch adaptor with 12 random nucleotides. TCRdb passed the 5' RACE reads through MiXCR, listing each CDR3 protein once. The top ten clones hold about 42% of a sample with 700,000 to 900,000 distinct CDR3 sequences, 53% of them seen once. The data belong to a study of blood T cells in healthy people across ages. Study-wide findings and caveats: CMV status of donors was unknown, possibly confounding expanded clonotype changes.

The sequenced material came from blood. The chain joins TRBV7-9 to TRBJ2-7, with TRBD2 as a possible D gene (6 bases). The TCR originated in a man older than 75 in good health. The CDR3 reads CASSPLALGYEQYF. The CDR3 bases are TGTGCCAGCAGCCCTCTAGCGCTAGGTTACGAGCAGTACTTC.